This T cell receptor (beta chain) is from a study of T cell repertoires in cytomegalovirus infection. Across the study: Evidence of both CMV infection and a matching HLA type came from public TCR beta signatures. Study results and caveats: Within the response measured ex vivo, HLA-C-restricted CMV-specific TCR beta clonotypes were dominant. Carriers of CMV plus the relevant HLA were identified by cumulative public TCR beta family frequency.

Each CDR3 protein gets one entry after TCRdb re-called the reads with MiXCR. The sample holds 350,000 to 500,000 distinct CDR3 sequences, roughly a third seen once. Worth noting for this clonotype: Its antigen is currently unknown.

J was trimmed by 6 bases and V by 5 bases; bases with no gene match: 9. Germline-derived CDR1 and CDR2 are SEHNR and FQNEAQ (reference sequence). This CDR3 contains 14 residues. The sequenced material came from PBMCs. The receptor's source is a human donor in good health (CMV status not recorded). Some clones in this sample may be carry-over from other donors' samples. This chain uses TRBV7-9 with TRBJ1-2; 7 bases match TRBD1. The CDR3 reads CASSPRRQGHGYTF. CDR3 DNA: TGTGCCAGCAGCCCTCGACGACAGGGCCATGGCTACACCTTC.